Only one count was recorded for the clone carrying this TCR beta chain. The sample comes from a study of regulatory T cells in long-lasting Graves disease. Library construction for TCR beta used iRepertoire HTBI primers and Arm-PCR of CDR3 regions. TCRdb reprocessed the multiplex PCR reads with MiXCR, giving one entry per CDR3 protein. Seen here are 200,000 to 250,000 distinct CDR3 sequences, about 19% observed once, and the top ten hold approximately 10%. V was shortened by 3 bases and J by 6 bases, with 16 bases between the two germline ends. Germline-derived CDR1 and CDR2 are SGHKS and YYEKEE (reference sequence). The CDR3 runs 15 residues. The time point is: newly diagnosed GD, antithyroid drugs for less than 3 months. Extracted PBMC RNA gave rise to the TCR library. This sample was also put to use in a study of T cells in Graves' hyperthyroidism and ophthalmopathy.

Sequenced material: peripheral blood mononuclear cells (PBMCs), taken at new diagnosis, from a patient treated with antithyroid drugs. The J gene is TRBJ2-1, the V gene TRBV5-5, with D perhaps given as TRBD1 or TRBD2 (5 bases each). The TCR comes from a woman in her thirties with Graves disease. The DNA of the CDR3 is TGTGCCAGCAGCTGGGACCTCGCCGGGGCCAATGAGCAGTTCTTC. As protein: CASSWDLAGANEQFF.